This TCR beta chain was sequenced in a study of blood T cell repertoires in COVID-19. Across the whole study: Acute and convalescent COVID-19 specimens originated in the United States, Italy and Spain. From T cells, B-cell-depleted T cells, or PBMCs came the material, which was cDNA or gDNA.

In the study's own analysis: From reference gene primer amplification, estimates of nucleated cell counts were derived. Repertoires were generated with immunoSEQ multiplex PCR, while TCRdb's copy carries only in-frame clones and drops some. The DNA gave D and trimming, while V, J and clone size come from that table. This table has about 170,000 clones, around four fifths appearing once. The CDR3 is 16 amino acids. The germline CDR1 and CDR2 sequences are MRHNA and SNTAGT. The V gene end was trimmed by 6 bases and the J gene end by 7 bases; junction bases not matched to a gene: 11. The chain joins TRBV6-4 to TRBJ1-6; TRBD1 matches at 8 bases. Sequencing used peripheral blood. This TCR was recovered from a woman aged 55 to 70 with acute or convalescent COVID-19. The CDR3 sequence is CASRATGTGLNSPLHF. In nucleotides, the CDR3 is TGTGCCAGCAGGGCCACCGGGACAGGCCTCAATTCACCCCTCCACTTT.